One sample yielded the 3 T cell receptor beta chains listed below, sequenced in a study of metastatic and nonmetastatic thyroid tumors. Nobody among the patients had been given any treatment before thyroid surgery. Using MiXCR, TCRdb reanalyzed the PCR reads. This table holds about 45,000 clones, about 4% found once. Material for sequencing was blood. These receptors all come from a female donor with papillary thyroid cancer or a benign thyroid nodule (not recorded which). Some clones in this sample may be carry-over from other donors' samples.

Here the CDR3 DNA reads TGCAGTGCGTTACTAGCAAACACAGATACGCAGTATTTT. Translation gives CSALLANTDTQYF. V is TRBV20-1 and J is TRBJ2-3, with D maybe TRBD2 (6 bases). V dropped 6 bases and J dropped 2 bases, with 12 bases sitting between them. The V gene's germline CDR1 is DFQATT and CDR2 SNEGSKA (reference sequence). The CDR3 has 13 residues.

At least ten counts were recorded for this clone. The genes are TRBV19 and TRBJ2-1; maybe TRBD2 (5 bases). The CDR3 is 16 residues long. Germline CDR1 is LNHDA and CDR2 is SQIVND (reference sequence). V was cut by 7 bases and J by 0 bases, with 16 bases left in between. DNA of the CDR3: TGTGCCAGTACCCAACCCAGCGGCAGCTCCTACAATGAGCAGTTCTTC. Protein: CASTQPSGSSYNEQFF.

This clone was counted at least ten times. Just one base apart from a much larger clone, this may be a read error. The rearrangement links TRBV12-3 or TRBV12-4 to TRBJ2-5, with 9 bases aligning to TRBD1. The CDR3 runs 16 residues. Here the CDR3 DNA reads TGTGCCGGCAGTTTATTGTCACAGGGGGCTGGAGAGACCCAGTACTTC. Its protein product is CAGSLLSQGAGETQYF.